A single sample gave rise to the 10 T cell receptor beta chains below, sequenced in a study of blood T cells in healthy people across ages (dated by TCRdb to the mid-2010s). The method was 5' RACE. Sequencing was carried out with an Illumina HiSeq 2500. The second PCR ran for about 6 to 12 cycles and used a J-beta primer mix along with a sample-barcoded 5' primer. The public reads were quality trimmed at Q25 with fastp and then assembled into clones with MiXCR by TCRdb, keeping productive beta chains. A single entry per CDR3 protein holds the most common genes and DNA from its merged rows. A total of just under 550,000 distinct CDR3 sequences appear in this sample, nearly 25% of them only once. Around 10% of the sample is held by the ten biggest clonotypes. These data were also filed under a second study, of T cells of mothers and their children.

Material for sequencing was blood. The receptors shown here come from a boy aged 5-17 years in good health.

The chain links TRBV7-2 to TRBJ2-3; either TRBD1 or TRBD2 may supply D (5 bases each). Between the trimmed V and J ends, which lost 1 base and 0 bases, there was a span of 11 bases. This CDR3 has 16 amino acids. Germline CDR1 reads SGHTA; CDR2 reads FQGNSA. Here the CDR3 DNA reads TGTGCCAGCAGCTTAGAGGGACGGCATAGCACAGATACGCAGTATTTT. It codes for CASSLEGRHSTDTQYF.

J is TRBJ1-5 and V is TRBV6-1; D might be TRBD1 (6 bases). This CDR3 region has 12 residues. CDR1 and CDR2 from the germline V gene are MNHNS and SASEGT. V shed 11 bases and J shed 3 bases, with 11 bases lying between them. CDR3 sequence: CAGQTPNQPQHF. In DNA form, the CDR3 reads TGTGCCGGACAGACGCCCAATCAGCCCCAGCATTTT.

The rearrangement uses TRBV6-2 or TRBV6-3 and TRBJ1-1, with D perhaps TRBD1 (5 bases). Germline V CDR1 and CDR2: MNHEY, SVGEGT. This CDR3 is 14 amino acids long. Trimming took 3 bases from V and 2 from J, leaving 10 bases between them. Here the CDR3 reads CASSYRGGNTEAFF. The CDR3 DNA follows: TGTGCCAGCAGTTATCGCGGGGGAAACACTGAAGCTTTCTTT.

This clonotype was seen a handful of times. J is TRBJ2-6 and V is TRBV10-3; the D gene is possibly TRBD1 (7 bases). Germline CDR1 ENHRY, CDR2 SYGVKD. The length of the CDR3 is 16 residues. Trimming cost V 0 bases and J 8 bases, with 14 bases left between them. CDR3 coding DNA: TGTGCCATCAGTGAGTCGGACAGGAGGGTTTCCAACGTCCTGACTTTC. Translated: CAISESDRRVSNVLTF.

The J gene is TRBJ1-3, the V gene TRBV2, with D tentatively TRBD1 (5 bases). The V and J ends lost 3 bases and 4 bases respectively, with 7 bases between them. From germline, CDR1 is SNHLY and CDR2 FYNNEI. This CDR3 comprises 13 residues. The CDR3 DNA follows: TGTGCCAGCAGTGATTGGGACGGAAACACCATATATTTT. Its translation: CASSDWDGNTIYF.

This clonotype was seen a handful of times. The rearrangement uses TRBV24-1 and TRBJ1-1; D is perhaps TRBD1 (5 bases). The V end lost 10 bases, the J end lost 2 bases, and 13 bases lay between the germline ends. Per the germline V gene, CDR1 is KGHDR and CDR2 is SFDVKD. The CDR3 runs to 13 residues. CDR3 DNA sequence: TGTGCCACTTCTCGCGACAGAAACACTGAAGCTTTCTTT. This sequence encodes CATSRDRNTEAFF.

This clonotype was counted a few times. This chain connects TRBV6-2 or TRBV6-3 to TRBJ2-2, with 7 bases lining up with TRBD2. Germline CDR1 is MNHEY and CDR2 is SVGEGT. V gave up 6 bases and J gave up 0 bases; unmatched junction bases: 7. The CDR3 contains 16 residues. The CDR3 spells CASRIGGRTNTGELFF. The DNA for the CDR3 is TGTGCCAGCAGAATCGGCGGGAGAACGAACACCGGGGAGCTGTTTTTT.

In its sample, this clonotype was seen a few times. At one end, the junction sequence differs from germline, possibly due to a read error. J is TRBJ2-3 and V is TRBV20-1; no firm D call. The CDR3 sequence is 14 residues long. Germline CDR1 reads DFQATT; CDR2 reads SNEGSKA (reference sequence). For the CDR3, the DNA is TGCAGTGCCTTTACCGACGAGAGCACAGATACGCAGTACTTT. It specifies CSAFTDESTDTQYF.

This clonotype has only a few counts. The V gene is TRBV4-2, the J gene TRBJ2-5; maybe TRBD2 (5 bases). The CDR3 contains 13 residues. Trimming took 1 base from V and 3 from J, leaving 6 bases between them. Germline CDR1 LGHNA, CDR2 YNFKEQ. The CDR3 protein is CASSQVLEETQYF. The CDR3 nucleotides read TGTGCCAGCAGCCAAGTACTAGAAGAGACCCAGTACTTC.

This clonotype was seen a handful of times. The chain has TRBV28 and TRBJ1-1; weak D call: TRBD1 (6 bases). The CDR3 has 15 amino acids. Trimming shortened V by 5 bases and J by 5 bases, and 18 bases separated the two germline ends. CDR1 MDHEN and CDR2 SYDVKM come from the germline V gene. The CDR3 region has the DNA TGTGCCAGCAGTCCCCTCGGGGGGCTCAGGACTGAAGCTTTCTTT. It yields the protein CASSPLGGLRTEAFF. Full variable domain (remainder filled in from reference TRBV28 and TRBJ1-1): DVKVTQSSRYLVKRTGEKVFLECVQDMDHENMFWYRQDPGLGLRLIYFSYDVKMKEKGDIPEGYSVSREKKERFSLILESASTNQTSMYLCASSPLGGLRTEAFFGQGTRLTVV.